The next 3 T cell receptor beta chains were all read from a single sample in a study of T cell responses to AZD1222 COVID-19 vaccine. Produced via immunoSEQ multiplex PCR; TCRdb's table is partial and in-frame only. This table has some 130,000 clones, approximately 92% appearing once. The specimen was peripheral blood, collected 28 days after the second AZD1222 dose. All receptors derive from an adult who received the AZD1222 COVID-19 vaccine.

CDR3 nucleotides: TGTGCCAGCAGCCCAACAGACGGGGGGCGGTTCTTC. Amino acids: CASSPTDGGRFF. The chain combines TRBV3-1 (or the pseudogene TRBV3-2) with TRBJ2-1; maybe TRBD2 (7 bases). The length of the CDR3 is 12 residues. V lost 4 bases and J lost 15, with 16 bases in between. Germline V CDR1 and CDR2: LGHDT, YNNKEL (reference sequence).

The chain couples TRBV15 to TRBJ1-1; TRBD1 matches at 7 bases. Per germline, CDR1 LNHNV and CDR2 YYDKDF (reference sequence). Germline trimming cut 3 bases from V and 0 bases from J; bases unmatched to any gene: 4. The length of the CDR3 is 15 residues. In DNA form, the CDR3 reads TGTGCCACCAGCAGGGCGACAGGGTTGAACACTGAAGCTTTCTTT. This encodes CATSRATGLNTEAFF. The full variable domain, with the rest looked up from reference TRBV15 and TRBJ1-1, is DAMVIQNPRYQVTQFGKPVTLSCSQTLNHNVMYWYQQKSSQAPKLLFHYYDKDFNNEADTPDNFQSRRPNTSFCFLDIRSPGLGDTAMYLCATSRATGLNTEAFFGQGTRLTVV.

This CDR3 reads CASSFEVNTEAFF. DNA for the CDR3: TGTGCCAGCAGTTTTGAGGTGAACACTGAAGCTTTCTTT. The J gene is TRBJ1-1, the V gene TRBV6-2 or TRBV6-3, with D hard to call. CDR3 length equals 13 residues. Germline loops: CDR1 MNHEY, CDR2 SVGEGT. The V gene lost 4 bases and the J gene lost 0 bases, with 6 bases spanning the gap.